The 30 T cell receptor beta chains listed next were all sequenced from one sample in a study of read filtering for tumor transcriptome and immune sequencing. From about 400 ng of RNA, a library with molecular barcoded alpha/delta and beta/gamma adaptors was made. TCRdb processed the reads anew with MiXCR; each CDR3 protein has one entry. The table records over 45,000 distinct CDR3 sequences, less than 25% of them present only once. Sequencing was carried out using a population of CD138-negative cells sorted from bone marrow. All receptors derive from a donor at least 40 years old with multiple myeloma.

This clonotype was recorded many times. The chain recombines TRBV5-1 with TRBJ2-3, with no clear D. Germline V lookup: CDR1 SGHRS, CDR2 YFSETQ. Trimming shortened V by 4 bases and J by 0 bases, and 9 bases separated the two germline ends. The CDR3 loop spans 14 amino acids. The CDR3 sequence is CASSLSASTDTQYF. DNA for the CDR3: TGCGCCAGCAGCCTGTCGGCTAGCACAGATACGCAGTATTTT.

In this sample, this clonotype turned up many times. The V call is TRBV3-1, the J call TRBJ2-6; 7 positions match TRBD1. This CDR3 is built from 21 residues. The junction had 18 bases not matched to a gene; V was cut back by 4 bases and J by 0 bases. The germline CDR1 and CDR2 sequences are LGHDT and YNNKEL (reference sequence). DNA of the CDR3: TGTGCCAGCAGCCTCAGTAGCTCCGGGACAGTAACAAGCTCTGGGGCCAACGTCCTGACTTTC. Its protein is CASSLSSSGTVTSSGANVLTF. The full variable domain, with the rest looked up from reference TRBV3-1 and TRBJ2-6, is DTAVSQTPKYLVTQMGNDKSIKCEQNLGHDTMYWYKQDSKKFLKIMFSYNNKELIINETVPNRFSPKSPDKAHLNLHINSLELGDSAVYFCASSLSSSGTVTSSGANVLTFGAGSRLTVL.

Points on this clonotype: A far larger clone is off by one base, so a read error is likely. V and J are TRBV12-3 or TRBV12-4 and TRBJ1-1; D is uncertain. The CDR3 runs to 14 residues. Trimming left V 5 bases short and J 0 bases short, with 10 bases between. The CDR3 protein is CASSPLRVNTEAFF. The CDR3 DNA reads TGTGCCAGCAGTCCGTTGCGTGTGAACACTGAAGCTTTCTTT.

The chain uses TRBV11-2 and TRBJ2-5; D gene uncertain. Trimming removed 2 bases from V and 3 bases from J, with 4 bases in between. This CDR3 comprises 12 residues. Germline V gene sequence: CDR1 SGHAT, CDR2 FQNNGV. CDR3 residues: CASSLSKETQYF. CDR3 nucleotides: TGTGCCAGCAGCTTAAGTAAAGAGACCCAGTACTTC.

This clonotype was detected a few times. The J gene is TRBJ1-5, the V gene TRBV7-9; D is uncertain. This CDR3 is built from 15 residues. Between the trimmed V and J ends, which lost 5 bases and 1 base, there was a span of 12 bases. Germline assignment: CDR1 SEHNR and CDR2 FQNEAQ (reference sequence). The CDR3 here is CASSPGSSSNQPQHF. The CDR3 DNA follows: TGTGCCAGCAGCCCTGGGTCCTCGAGCAATCAGCCCCAGCATTTT.

V is TRBV11-2 and J is TRBJ1-2; 7 positions agree with TRBD1. The CDR3 runs 13 residues. Germline V gene sequence: CDR1 SGHAT, CDR2 FQNNGV. After removal of 5 bases from V and 3 bases from J, the junction contained 3 bases not matched to a gene. CDR3 DNA sequence: TGTGCCAGCAGCACCGGACAGGACTATGGCTACACCTTC. Its protein product is CASSTGQDYGYTF. The variable domain in full, completed from reference TRBV11-2 and TRBJ1-2, reads EAGVAQSPRYKIIEKRQSVAFWCNPISGHATLYWYQQILGQGPKLLIQFQNNGVVDDSQLPKDRFSAERLKGVDSTLKIQPAKLEDSAVYLCASSTGQDYGYTFGSGTRLTVV.

This clonotype was seen at least ten times. The V and J genes are TRBV12-3 or TRBV12-4 and TRBJ2-1; 10 nucleotides match TRBD2. The CDR3 runs to 14 residues. V was clipped by 6 bases and J by 9 bases; unmatched bases: 8. CDR3 residues: CASREREGLGEQFF. CDR3 bases: TGTGCCAGCAGGGAGCGGGAGGGCCTGGGTGAGCAGTTCTTC.

This clonotype has a handful of counts. The V call is TRBV9, the J call TRBJ2-2; the D gene could be TRBD1 or TRBD2 (5 bases each). Between the trimmed V and J ends, which lost 4 bases and 9 bases, there was a span of 16 bases. Germline assignment: CDR1 SGDLS and CDR2 YYNGEE. The CDR3 has 14 amino acids. CDR3 protein: CASSFSWGNRELFF. The CDR3 DNA is TGTGCCAGCAGCTTCAGCTGGGGGAACCGGGAGCTGTTTTTT.

Comment on this clonotype: A much bigger clone sits one base away, suggesting this may be a read error. J is TRBJ2-6 and V is TRBV25-1, with D unresolved. Between the trimmed V and J ends, which lost 10 bases and 4 bases, there was a span of 8 bases. The CDR3 length is 12 residues. The germline gives CDR1 MGHDK, CDR2 SYGVNS. For the CDR3, the DNA is TGTGCCATAAATTCAGGGGCCAACGTCCTGACTTTC. It codes for CAINSGANVLTF.

This clonotype was seen many times. This chain connects TRBV7-9 to TRBJ2-6; TRBD1 agrees at 7 bases. Germline V gene lookup returns CDR1 SEHNR and CDR2 FQNEAQ (reference sequence). J gave up 4 bases and V 4 bases, and 4 bases lay outside the gene matches. The CDR3 is made up of 15 amino acids. CDR3 sequence: CASSSTGAGANVLTF. DNA of the CDR3: TGTGCCAGCAGCTCCACAGGGGCCGGGGCCAACGTCCTGACTTTC.

In its sample, this clonotype was seen many times. The chain combines TRBV12-3 or TRBV12-4 with TRBJ2-3; 12 nucleotides agree with TRBD2. This CDR3 is built from 16 residues. V dropped 5 bases and J dropped 3; count of bases not matched to a gene: 6. The CDR3 DNA reads as TGTGCCAGCAGTGGTCTAGCGGGAGGGCCAACAGATACGCAGTATTTT. Residues: CASSGLAGGPTDTQYF.

The gene calls are TRBV19 and TRBJ2-2; 14 nucleotides align to TRBD2. CDR1 is LNHDA, CDR2 SQIVND, per germline (reference sequence). V lost 6 bases, J lost 6 bases, and 3 bases stayed unmatched. This CDR3 spans 15 amino acids. The CDR3 protein is CASSPGLAGAGELFF. CDR3 nucleotides: TGTGCCAGTAGCCCGGGACTAGCGGGAGCCGGGGAGCTGTTTTTT.

This clonotype came up many times. This chain uses TRBV3-1 with TRBJ2-1; TRBD2 agrees at 7 bases. Unmatched junction bases numbered 4, after V lost 0 bases and J lost 5 bases. The CDR3 spans 15 residues. Per germline, CDR1 LGHDT and CDR2 YNNKEL (reference sequence). The CDR3 sequence: CASSQDSGSHNEQFF. CDR3 bases: TGTGCCAGCAGCCAAGATAGCGGGTCCCACAATGAGCAGTTCTTC.

This clonotype was detected many times. The V and J genes are TRBV6-6 and TRBJ2-3, with TRBD2 identical over 9 bases. V gave up 2 bases and J gave up 0 bases; unmatched junction bases: 15. From germline, CDR1 is MNHNY and CDR2 SVGAGI (reference sequence). The length of the CDR3 is 20 residues. This chain's CDR3 is CASSYEERGAATTSTDTQYF. CDR3 DNA: TGTGCCAGCAGTTACGAAGAGCGGGGGGCCGCAACGACTAGCACAGATACGCAGTATTTT.

This clonotype was recorded once. A much more abundant neighbour one base away suggests this may be a read error. The rearrangement uses TRBV11-2 and TRBJ1-2; D possibly corresponds to TRBD1 (6 bases). V dropped 8 bases and J dropped 6 bases, with 19 bases sitting between them. The CDR3 covers 14 residues. In germline, CDR1 is SGHAT, CDR2 FQNNGV. CDR3 DNA: TGTGCCAGCGGCTCCCCCAGGGGCAGGAATGGCTACACCTTC. Translation: CASGSPRGRNGYTF. Full variable domain (rest looked up from reference TRBV11-2 and TRBJ1-2): EAGVAQSPRYKIIEKRQSVAFWCNPISGHATLYWYQQILGQGPKLLIQFQNNGVVDDSQLPKDRFSAERLKGVDSTLKIQPAKLEDSAVYLCASGSPRGRNGYTFGSGTRLTVV.

This clonotype was counted many times. This sequence joins TRBV7-3 and TRBJ2-5; D is perhaps TRBD1 or TRBD2 (5 bases each). CDR3 length: 14 amino acids. Deletions cut 2 bases from V and 5 bases from J, with 12 bases between. Germline CDR1 SGHTA, CDR2 FQGTGA. DNA of the CDR3: TGTGCCAGCAGCTTATACGGGGCTGGCGAGACCCAGTACTTC. This codes for CASSLYGAGETQYF.

This clonotype was detected ten times or more. The V gene is TRBV3-1, the J gene TRBJ2-5, with TRBD1 matching over 7 bases. The trim removed 4 bases at V and 2 bases at J, leaving 10 bases unmatched. The germline V gene has CDR1 LGHDT and CDR2 YNNKEL (reference sequence). The CDR3 sequence is 16 residues long. In DNA, the CDR3 is TGTGCCAGCAGCCTAGGGCGACAGGGTCGACAAGAGACCCAGTACTTC. Its protein product is CASSLGRQGRQETQYF.

This clonotype was detected only a few times. V is TRBV11-2 and J is TRBJ2-1; D is perhaps TRBD1 (6 bases). Germline V gene data show CDR1 as SGHAT and CDR2 as FQNNGV. The CDR3 extends over 15 amino acids. Trimming pared 2 bases from V and 2 bases from J, leaving 10 bases between. The DNA of the CDR3 is TGTGCCAGCAGCTTAACTGAGGGGGCCTACAATGAGCAGTTCTTC. Amino acid sequence: CASSLTEGAYNEQFF.

This clonotype was seen ten or more times. The rearrangement links TRBV11-1 to TRBJ2-2; 10 nucleotides agree with TRBD2. V trimming: 6 bases; J trimming: 1 base; junction bases outside the gene matches: 5. The germline CDR1 and CDR2 sequences are SGHAT and FQDESV (reference sequence). This CDR3 is 16 amino acids long. CDR3 sequence reads: CASSPRTSGNTGELFF. In nucleotides, the CDR3 is TGTGCCAGCAGTCCTCGGACTAGCGGGAACACCGGGGAGCTGTTTTTT.

A few counts support this clonotype. The V gene is TRBV12-3 or TRBV12-4, the J gene TRBJ2-1; perhaps D is TRBD1 or TRBD2 (5 bases each). The V gene lost 6 bases and the J gene lost 9 bases, with 18 bases spanning the gap. The CDR3 is 14 residues long. CDR3 sequence reads: CASSWGTGKGEQFF. For the CDR3, the DNA is TGTGCCAGCAGCTGGGGGACGGGAAAGGGTGAGCAGTTCTTC.

In its sample, this clonotype was seen many times. The chain recombines TRBV12-3 or TRBV12-4 with TRBJ1-5, with TRBD1 matching 7 bases. This CDR3 is 15 amino acids long. V was clipped by 6 bases and J by 2 bases; unmatched bases: 7. CDR3 DNA sequence: TGTGCCAGCAGGTCAACAGGGGTGGGCAATCAGCCCCAGCATTTT. Its protein product is CASRSTGVGNQPQHF.

This clonotype was seen at least ten times. This chain connects TRBV20-1 to TRBJ2-5, with D possibly being TRBD2 (5 bases). The V and J ends lost 6 bases and 7 bases respectively, with 18 bases between them. The CDR3 contains 13 residues. Germline CDR1 DFQATT, CDR2 SNEGSKA (reference sequence). The CDR3 bases are TGCAGTGCAGATCGACCCGAGGGCGGGACCCAGTACTTC. This gives the protein CSADRPEGGTQYF.

The rearrangement links TRBV18 to TRBJ2-3; D is perhaps TRBD1 (6 bases). CDR1 and CDR2 (germline): KGHSH, LQKENI. CDR3 length equals 13 residues. V was shortened by 6 bases and J by 2 bases, with 9 bases between the two germline ends. The CDR3 loop reads CASSSGVTDTQYF. The CDR3 region has the DNA TGTGCCAGCTCGTCAGGGGTCACAGATACGCAGTATTTT.

This clonotype was counted at least ten times. The V gene is TRBV7-2, the J gene TRBJ1-1, with D possibly TRBD1 on 5 matching bases. Germline V lookup: CDR1 SGHTA, CDR2 FQGNSA. The ends were cut back, 5 bases at V and 7 bases at J, with 14 bases in the middle. The CDR3 is made up of 13 amino acids. The CDR3 DNA follows: TGTGCCAGCAGCCAACGCGGGGGGTATGAAGCTTTCTTT. Translating gives CASSQRGGYEAFF.

With regard to this clonotype: A read error is possible here, since a much larger clone lies one base away. This chain joins TRBV29-1 and TRBJ2-2; tentative D call: TRBD2 (6 bases). Germline V gene lookup returns CDR1 SQVTM and CDR2 ANQGSEA. The V gene lost 3 bases and the J gene lost 6 bases, with 14 bases spanning the gap. The CDR3 length is 14 residues. This CDR3 reads CSVDSQGGAGELFF. CDR3 in DNA: TGCAGCGTTGATAGCCAGGGCGGGGCCGGGGAGCTGTTTTTT.

The chain links TRBV2 to TRBJ1-1, with 8 bases identical to TRBD1. The CDR3 extends over 14 amino acids. The junction had 4 bases not matched to a gene; V was cut back by 6 bases and J by 1 base. Per the germline V gene, CDR1 is SNHLY and CDR2 is FYNNEI. CDR3 in amino acids: CASSEDRENTEAFF. Written as DNA, the CDR3 is TGTGCCAGCAGCGAGGACAGGGAGAACACTGAAGCTTTCTTT.

The genes are TRBV4-1 and TRBJ2-2, with TRBD1 identical over 9 bases. The CDR3 spans 15 residues. V lost 5 bases to trimming and J lost 5 bases; unmatched junction nucleotides: 6. From germline, CDR1 is MGHRA and CDR2 YSYEKL. CDR3 region: CASSFTGGRTGELFF. The CDR3 nucleotides are TGCGCCAGCAGCTTTACAGGGGGCCGGACCGGGGAGCTGTTTTTT.

The table lists this clonotype with a few counts. CDR3 residues: CASSSQGAVGANVLTF. CDR3 bases: TGTGCCAGCAGCTCACAGGGGGCGGTCGGGGCCAACGTCCTGACTTTC. The chain has TRBV7-3 and TRBJ2-6; the match to TRBD1 covers 9 bases. V lost 4 bases, J lost 4 bases, and 5 bases stayed unmatched. In germline, CDR1 is SGHTA, CDR2 FQGTGA. The CDR3 spans 16 residues. The full variable domain, completed using reference TRBV7-3 and TRBJ2-6, is GAGVSQTPSNKVTEKGKYVELRCDPISGHTALYWYRQSLGQGPEFLIYFQGTGAADDSGLPNDRFFAVRPEGSVSTLKIQRTERGDSAVYLCASSSQGAVGANVLTFGAGSRLTVL.

This clonotype occurred a few times. A much larger clone differs from this one at a single base, so this may be a read error. The chain recombines TRBV29-1 with TRBJ2-1, with 7 bases fitting TRBD1. Germline CDR1 SQVTM, CDR2 ANQGSEA. The CDR3 is 13 residues long. J lost 5 bases, V lost 8 bases, and 9 bases had no gene match. The CDR3 protein is CSSTGTENNEQFF. The CDR3 coding sequence is TGCAGCAGTACCGGGACAGAAAACAATGAGCAGTTCTTC.

The rearrangement joins TRBV19 to TRBJ1-1; D is perhaps TRBD1 (6 bases). There are 18 residues in the CDR3. Germline-derived CDR1 and CDR2 are LNHDA and SQIVND (reference sequence). V shed 3 bases and J shed 3 bases, with 23 bases lying between them. CDR3 region: CASSMTHLQVGADTEAFF. CDR3 bases: TGTGCCAGTAGTATGACTCACCTACAGGTGGGGGCGGACACTGAAGCTTTCTTT.